This T cell receptor (beta chain) originates from a study of CD8 T cells in ankylosing spondylitis. Study outcomes and limitations: Researchers report that disease-linked clones proved CD8+ and relatively rare in peripheral blood.

Germline CDR1 is SEHNR and CDR2 is FQNEAQ (reference sequence). Between the trimmed V and J ends, which lost 6 bases and 0 bases, there was a span of 12 bases. The CDR3 sequence is 14 residues long. A single record per CDR3 protein comes from TCRdb applying MiXCR to the 5' RACE reads. Of around 250,000 distinct CDR3 sequences in the sample, around a tenth were seen once. This clonotype was recorded a few times. The antigen is unknown. The sequenced material came from blood, either unsorted or a sorted T cell fraction (not recorded which). This chain uses TRBV7-9 with TRBJ2-7; D tentatively reads TRBD1 or TRBD2 (5 bases each). The receptor was derived from a male donor with ankylosing spondylitis or in good health (not recorded which). The CDR3, as DNA: TGTGCCAGCAGGGCCGGGACCAGCTCCTACGAGCAGTACTTC. This encodes CASRAGTSSYEQYF. Complete variable domain (other parts from reference TRBV7-9 and TRBJ2-7): DTGVSQNPRHKITKRGQNVTFRCDPISEHNRLYWYRQTLGQGPEFLTYFQNEAQLEKSRLLSDRFSAERPKGSFSTLEIQRTEQGDSAMYLCASRAGTSSYEQYFGPGTRLTVT.